These 15 T cell receptor delta chains were sequenced from one sample in a study of γδ T cells in repeated Plasmodium falciparum infection (dated by TCRdb to the early 2020s). For bulk TCR repertoire analysis, Vgamma9/Vdelta2+ and Vdelta2-negative gammadelta T cell populations were isolated by flow sorting from peripheral blood mononuclear cells. Preparation of the library involved multiplex PCR. Sequenced using an Illumina MiSeq. After TCRdb called clones again from the public reads with CATT, rows with identical DNA were merged. Recorded for this sample are 50,000 to 55,000 delta-chain clones; about 2% of them occurred a single time. Around 24% of the sample is held by the ten biggest clonotypes. The sequenced sample consisted of gamma-delta T cells from blood. Receptor source: a pool of human donors (malaria-infected and uninfected, not separated).

This clone was picked up a small number of times. TCRdb lists the protein of a much larger clone for this DNA, which differs at residues 4 and 16, so this is likely a read error; the protein given here is translated from the DNA itself. V and J are TRDV3 and TRDJ1; 11 bases match TRDD3. Germline V lookup: CDR1 TVYSNPD, CDR2 GDNSRS (reference sequence). J lost 3 bases, V lost 3 bases, and 27 bases had no gene match. The CDR3 length is 21 residues. CDR3 protein: CAFSRGLPRNWGIVAADKLIF. CDR3 bases: TGTGCCTTCTCGCGGGGCCTTCCCCGAAACTGGGGGATAGTAGCGGCCGATAAACTCATCTTT.

A few counts support this clone. With a far larger clone one base away, a read error is the likely cause. This sample also contains other DNA sequences that code for the same CDR3. No J gene was assigned, while the V gene was called as TRDV1; the D segment call TRDD3 is taken from the table without a DNA check. The CDR3 extends over 20 amino acids. Germline lookup yields CDR1 TSWWSYY and CDR2 QGS. As DNA, the CDR3 is TGTGCTCTTGGGGTCCTGGGCTACTGGGGGATACCCCGGTACACCGATAAACTCATCTTC. Translated: CALGVLGYWGIPRYTDKLIF.

This clone was observed a few times. TCRdb shows a much larger clone's protein in place of this DNA's translation, and the two differ at residue 5, likely through a read error; the protein shown is translated from the DNA. The chain uses TRDV2 and TRDJ1, with 11 bases aligning to TRDD3. Since TCRdb gives no J gene, matching the DNA to germline was used here to assign it. Germline CDR1 is GEAIGNYY and CDR2 is EKD. The V segment lost 2 bases and the J segment 1 base; nucleotides outside the gene matches: 8. CDR3 length equals 17 residues. The CDR3 reads CACDILPLGDTTDKLIF. For the CDR3, the DNA is TGTGCCTGTGACATCCTCCCGCTGGGGGATACCACCGATAAACTCATCTTT.

In this sample, this clone turned up a few times. A far larger clone differs by one base, so this is likely a read error. This same CDR3 is encoded by further DNA sequences in the sample. The chain couples TRDV3 to TRDJ1; 8 bases match TRDD3. The J gene, left out of TCRdb, was set here by checking the DNA against germline. The germline V gene has CDR1 TVYSNPD and CDR2 GDNSRS (reference sequence). There are 25 residues in the CDR3. V lost 1 base and J lost 4; bases outside the gene matches: 41. This chain's CDR3 is CAFIPFLVKGYTGGYPPGVGDKLIF. Here the CDR3 DNA reads TGTGCCTTTATCCCTTTTTTAGTGAAGGGTTATACTGGGGGGTACCCTCCGGGAGTTGGCGATAAACTCATCTTT.

This clone has a handful of counts. The TCRdb record carries a much larger clone's protein, which differs from this DNA's translation at residue 3; a read error is the likely cause, and the protein listed here is the DNA translation. The CDR3 DNA follows: TGTGCCCGTGACACCGTAAGGTTGGGGGGGAACCCGGGGACCGATAAACTCATCTTT. Translated, it gives CARDTVRLGGNPGTDKLIF. The chain combines TRDV2 with TRDJ1; possibly TRDD3 for D (6 bases). Because TCRdb records no J gene, it was assigned here through a match of the DNA to germline. The CDR3 runs to 19 residues. Per the germline V gene, CDR1 is GEAIGNYY and CDR2 is EKD.

This clone was recorded many times. The protein TCRdb gives is from a much larger clone and does not agree with this DNA's translation at residue 13, likely a read error; the protein shown here comes from the DNA. The rearrangement uses TRDV3 and TRDJ3; 8 nucleotides agree with TRDD3. The J gene was not available in TCRdb and was assigned here by matching the DNA to germline segments. Germline-derived CDR1 and CDR2 are TVYSNPD and GDNSRS (reference sequence). This CDR3 is built from 19 residues. CDR3 loop: CASPTYKGYASWGTRQMFF. The CDR3 region has the DNA TGTGCCTCACCCACATACAAGGGATACGCTTCCTGGGGCACCCGACAGATGTTTTTC.

There are many counts of this clone. The V and J genes are TRDV1 and TRDJ2; TRDD3 might be the D (7 bases). Per germline, CDR1 TSWWSYY and CDR2 QGS. V lost 0 bases and J 5 bases, leaving 34 bases between the germline ends. The CDR3 sequence is 23 residues long. CDR3 nucleotide sequence: TGTGCTCTTGGGGAACTATATGTCTTCCTCCGCCTGGGGGTACCAATTAGAACAGCACAACTCTTCTTT. Translated, it gives CALGELYVFLRLGVPIRTAQLFF.

Notes on this clone: Translating this DNA gives a protein that differs at residue 18 from the TCRdb one, which belongs to a much larger clone; a read error is likely, and the protein shown is this translation. This chain links TRDV1 with TRDJ1; 9 bases are shared with TRDD3. The J gene, absent from TCRdb, was called here by matching the DNA to germline. The germline V gene encodes CDR1 TSWWSYY and CDR2 QGS. The CDR3 runs 22 residues. CDR3 in amino acids: CALGGTFKVAPVWGIYTGKLIF. Written as DNA, the CDR3 is TGTGCTCTTGGGGGGACGTTTAAGGTTGCGCCGGTCTGGGGGATTTACACCGGTAAACTCATCTTT.

This clone was seen more than once but under ten times. The likely explanation is a read error, given a far larger clone one base away. Distinct nucleotide sequences in the sample also encode this CDR3. The chain recombines TRDV1 with TRDJ1; 9 nucleotides agree with TRDD3. V was clipped by 0 bases and J by 0 bases; unmatched bases: 17. The CDR3 length is 21 residues. Germline assignment: CDR1 TSWWSYY and CDR2 QGS. The CDR3 DNA follows: TGTGCTCTTGGGGAACTTCCCTTCAGGTACTGGGGGACCTCATACACCGATAAACTCATCTTT. This translates into CALGELPFRYWGTSYTDKLIF.

This clone was detected a few times. One base separates it from a far larger clone, so it is likely a read error. This specimen includes other DNA sequences encoding the same CDR3. The chain is built from TRDV1 and TRDJ1, with 10 bases matching TRDD3. The J gene is not listed in TCRdb, so it was assigned here from a DNA match to germline. Trimming removed 5 bases from V and 0 bases from J; junction bases left unmatched: 21. Germline-derived CDR1 and CDR2 are TSWWSYY and QGS. CDR3 size: 21 residues. CDR3 protein: CALGKGILWWGIPKYTDKLIF. The DNA for the CDR3 is TGTGCTCTTGGGAAGGGAATTCTTTGGTGGGGGATACCAAAGTACACCGATAAACTCATCTTT.

This clone came up many times. This likely traces to a read error, being one base from a far larger clone. The identical CDR3 is also encoded by other nucleotide sequences in the sample. CDR3 in amino acids: CACDTLPLGDTTDKLIF. The CDR3 DNA reads TGTGCCTGTGACACCCTCCCGCTGGGGGATACCACCGATAAACTCATCTTC. No call exists for the J gene, whereas the V gene is TRDV2; whether TRDD3, the table's D call, matches the DNA was not checked. The CDR3 length is 17 residues. The germline V gene has CDR1 GEAIGNYY and CDR2 EKD.

With respect to this clone: This DNA translates differently at residue 17 from the TCRdb protein, which is that of a much larger clone; a read error is likely, and the protein shown is the DNA's own translation. The chain couples TRDV1 to TRDJ1, with 8 bases matching TRDD3. No J gene was available from TCRdb, and it was assigned here by a germline match of the DNA. Germline V gene sequence: CDR1 TSWWSYY, CDR2 QGS. The CDR3 is 24 residues long. After removal of 3 bases from V and 3 bases from J, the junction contained 33 bases not matched to a gene. The CDR3 region has the DNA TGTGCTCTTGGGGACCGACACGCTAATGTTCGAAATTACCGGGGGATATCGCGCGCCGATAAACTCATCTTT. It yields the protein CALGDRHANVRNYRGISRADKLIF.

The table lists this clone with a few counts. One base separates it from a far larger clone, so it is likely a read error. This specimen includes other DNA sequences encoding the same CDR3. The chain recombines TRDV1 with TRDJ1; TRDD3 aligns across 8 bases. TCRdb offers no J gene call, so here the DNA was matched to germline to obtain one. The CDR3 is 24 amino acids. Looked up from germline, CDR1 is TSWWSYY and CDR2 is QGS. The CDR3 is CALGELRVFTWAGWGYRLTDKLIF. CDR3 DNA: TGTGCCCTTGGGGAACTTAGAGTCTTCACCTGGGCAGGATGGGGATACAGGCTCACCGATAAACTCATCTTT.

This clone was recorded a few times. TCRdb attributes to this sequence the protein of a much larger clone, which differs from the DNA translation at residue 14; a read error is likely, and the protein displayed is translated from the DNA. The CDR3 loop is CALGVPPPWYWGISRIRYTDKLIF. Written as DNA, the CDR3 is TGTGCTCTTGGGGTTCCCCCCCCCTGGTACTGGGGGATAAGCCGCATTCGGTACACCGATAAACTCATCTTT. The genes are TRDV1 and TRDJ1; 11 bases line up with TRDD3. The J gene is absent in TCRdb and was assigned here via DNA matching to germline. Losses at the gene ends were 4 bases for V and 0 bases for J; bases not matched to a gene: 28. The germline CDR1 and CDR2 sequences are TSWWSYY and QGS. This CDR3 is built from 24 residues.

As to this clone: The TCRdb record carries a much larger clone's protein, which differs from this DNA's translation at residue 8; a read error is the likely cause, and the protein listed here is the DNA translation. The chain couples TRDV1 to TRDJ1; D is unresolved. TCRdb offers no J gene call, so here the DNA was matched to germline to obtain one. The V end was cut by 2 bases, the J end by 1 base, with 20 bases between. Germline lookup yields CDR1 TSWWSYY and CDR2 QGS. This CDR3 contains 18 residues. The CDR3 nucleotides are TGTGCTCTTGGGGAAACAAGTCCGGCCGCTACCCTCACCGATAAACTCATCTTT. Protein product: CALGETSPAATLTDKLIF.